This TCR beta chain was captured by sequencing in a study of blood T cell repertoires in COVID-19. This study enrolled people aged about 18 to 90 from 20 to 25 US geographic areas. Recovered participants had two consecutive negative NP/OP PCR tests, healthcare professional clearance, or symptom resolution. The table came from immunoSEQ multiplex PCR; TCRdb's copy has only in-frame clones and leaves some out. This sample has fewer than 200,000 clones, with 80% to 90% found just once. The sample holds a few counts of this clone. Trimming removed 6 bases at V and 0 bases at J, with 14 bases between. The germline V gene has CDR1 LGHNT and CDR2 FRNRAP. This CDR3 is built from 15 residues.

Sequences were obtained from PBMCs or T cells enriched from blood (not recorded which). The chain couples TRBV12-5 to TRBJ1-2, with D unresolved. The receptor was derived from a man aged 50 or older who had recovered from COVID-19. The CDR3 DNA reads as TGTGCTAGTGGCCCCGGCGGAACCCCTAACTATGGCTACACCTTC. It translates to CASGPGGTPNYGYTF.